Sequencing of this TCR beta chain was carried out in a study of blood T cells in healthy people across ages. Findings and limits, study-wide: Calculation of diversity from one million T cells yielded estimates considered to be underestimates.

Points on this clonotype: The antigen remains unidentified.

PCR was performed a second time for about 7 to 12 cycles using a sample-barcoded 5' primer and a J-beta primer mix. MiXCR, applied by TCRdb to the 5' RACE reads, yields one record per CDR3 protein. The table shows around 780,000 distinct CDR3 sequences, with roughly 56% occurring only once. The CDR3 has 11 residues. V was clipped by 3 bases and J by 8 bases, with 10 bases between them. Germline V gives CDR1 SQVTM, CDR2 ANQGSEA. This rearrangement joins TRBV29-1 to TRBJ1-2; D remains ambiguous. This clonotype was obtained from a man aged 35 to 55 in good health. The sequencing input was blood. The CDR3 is CSVEWGQGYTF. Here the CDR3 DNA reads TGCAGCGTTGAGTGGGGTCAAGGCTACACCTTC. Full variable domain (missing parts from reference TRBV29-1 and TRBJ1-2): SAVISQKPSRDICQRGTSLTIQCQVDSQVTMMFWYRQQPGQSLTLIATANQGSEATYESGFVIDKFPISRPNLTFSTLTVSNMSPEDSSIYLCSVEWGQGYTFGSGTRLTVV.